Each of the 16 T cell receptor beta chains below was sequenced from the same sample in a study of shared clonotypes between healthy human individuals. TCRdb's copy holds only in-frame clones and misses some; the assay was immunoSEQ multiplex PCR. This table holds around 700,000 clones, about two thirds found once. Sequenced sample: memory CD4+ T cells sorted from blood. Subset specified: CD45RA-negative fraction. These receptors were taken from a woman between 25 and 40 years old in good health.

The chain recombines TRBV18 with TRBJ2-4, with a tentative D call TRBD2 (6 bases). V shed 3 bases and J shed 2 bases, with 11 bases lying between them. The CDR3 has 15 amino acids. CDR1 and CDR2 (germline): KGHSH, LQKENI. CDR3 in amino acids: CASSPGGVTKNIQYF. The CDR3 bases are TGTGCCAGCTCACCGGGAGGAGTAACCAAAAACATTCAGTACTTC.

This clone was recorded once. The CDR3 region has the DNA TGTGCCAGTAGTATATTTAGCCTAGCGGTTAGCTCTGGGGCCAACGTCCTGACTTTC. Translated: CASSIFSLAVSSGANVLTF. The chain recombines TRBV19 with TRBJ2-6, with 7 bases fitting TRBD2. V was pared by 2 bases and J by 0 bases, with 10 bases of the junction left unmatched. CDR1 is LNHDA, CDR2 SQIVND, per germline (reference sequence). This CDR3 is built from 19 residues.

CDR3 in amino acids: CASSSTGYSEAFF. The CDR3 DNA reads TGTGCCAGCAGCTCTACAGGGTACTCTGAAGCTTTCTTT. The gene calls are TRBV7-8 and TRBJ1-1; D may be TRBD1 (6 bases). Germline V gene sequence: CDR1 SGHVS, CDR2 FQNEAQ. V gave up 4 bases and J gave up 6 bases, with 12 bases separating them. The length of the CDR3 is 13 residues.

The V gene is TRBV28, the J gene TRBJ2-5, with a possible D match to TRBD1 (5 bases). Germline-derived CDR1 and CDR2 are MDHEN and SYDVKM. V dropped 2 bases and J dropped 1 base, with 8 bases sitting between them. The CDR3 consists of 14 residues. CDR3 bases: TGTGCCAGCAGTTTAGACAGCCCCCAAGAGACCCAGTACTTC. This codes for CASSLDSPQETQYF.

This clone appeared a few times. The chain links TRBV4-1 to TRBJ2-1, with D uncertain. V dropped 0 bases and J dropped 3 bases, with 12 bases sitting between them. CDR1 is MGHRA, CDR2 YSYEKL, per germline. The CDR3 has 16 amino acids. In DNA form, the CDR3 reads TGCGCCAGCAGCCAAGATTCAAGCAGAGGCTACAATGAGCAGTTCTTC. It specifies CASSQDSSRGYNEQFF.

The chain carries TRBV7-5 and TRBJ2-1. TRBV7-5 is a pseudogene segment. CDR3 size: 13 residues. CDR3 sequence reads: CASSLGTYQPGFF. The CDR3 DNA sequence: TGTGCCAGCAGCTTAGGGACCTACCAACCGGGGTTCTTC.

This clone was seen once. The chain uses TRBV19 and TRBJ1-5, with D tentatively TRBD1 (5 bases). Deletions cut 1 base from V and 7 bases from J, with 14 bases between. The germline CDR1 and CDR2 sequences are LNHDA and SQIVND (reference sequence). The CDR3 extends over 15 amino acids. CDR3 nucleotide sequence: TGTGCCAGTAGTATAGTCGGGGGATTGGGGCAGCCCCAGCATTTT. Translated: CASSIVGGLGQPQHF.

The rearrangement uses TRBV6-5 and TRBJ1-1, with D tentatively TRBD1 (6 bases). The V end lost 2 bases, the J end lost 2 bases, and 9 bases lay between the germline ends. This CDR3 is built from 14 residues. CDR1 and CDR2 (germline): MNHEY, SVGAGI. In DNA, the CDR3 is TGTGCCAGCAGTTACCGGACAGATAACACTGAAGCTTTCTTT. Translation: CASSYRTDNTEAFF.

V gene TRBV11-1 combines with J gene TRBJ1-1; D is unresolved. Germline lookup yields CDR1 SGHAT and CDR2 FQDESV (reference sequence). With 2 bases removed from V and 2 bases from J, the gap between germline ends came to 3 bases. The CDR3 is 12 residues long. Here the CDR3 reads CASSLTNTEAFF. CDR3 coding DNA: TGTGCCAGCAGCTTAACTAACACTGAAGCTTTCTTT.

The chain has TRBV6-6 and TRBJ1-3, with unresolved D. In germline, CDR1 is MNHNY, CDR2 SVGAGI (reference sequence). V dropped 0 bases and J dropped 0 bases, with 3 bases sitting between them. The CDR3 consists of 14 residues. The CDR3 loop is CASSYSPSGNTIYF. The CDR3 region has the DNA TGTGCCAGCAGTTACTCCCCCTCTGGAAACACCATATATTTT.

V usage is TRBV18 and J usage is TRBJ2-1, with 10 bases that match TRBD1. Germline V gene sequence: CDR1 KGHSH, CDR2 LQKENI. Trimming took 3 bases from V and 8 from J; bases not matched to a gene: 7. This CDR3 is 15 amino acids long. CDR3 protein: CASSPPVTGGYEQFF. In DNA form, the CDR3 reads TGTGCCAGCTCACCGCCTGTGACAGGGGGCTATGAGCAGTTCTTC.

V gene TRBV11-3 combines with J gene TRBJ2-3; 7 bases are a match to TRBD1. The CDR3 consists of 16 residues. CDR1 and CDR2 (germline): SGHNT, YENEEA. V gave up 9 bases and J gave up 2 bases; unmatched junction bases: 14. CDR3 residues: CASTSYNRGYTDTQYF. DNA for the CDR3: TGTGCCAGTACTTCATACAACAGGGGATACACAGATACGCAGTATTTT.

The rearrangement uses TRBV19 and TRBJ1-3; D unresolved. The V end lost 4 bases, the J end lost 0 bases, and 10 bases lay between the germline ends. The germline gives CDR1 LNHDA, CDR2 SQIVND (reference sequence). The CDR3 covers 15 residues. CDR3 loop: CASSNQARSGNTIYF. The DNA of the CDR3 is TGTGCCAGTAGTAACCAGGCCCGCTCTGGAAACACCATATATTTT.

The CDR3 DNA reads as TGTGCCAGCACCTCCCGAGGACGGAGCTACGTGGAGCAGTACTTC. Its translation is CASTSRGRSYVEQYF. This chain joins TRBV13 and TRBJ2-7; no definite D call. The V end lost 7 bases, the J end lost 7 bases, and 23 bases lay between the germline ends. This CDR3 spans 15 amino acids. CDR1 and CDR2 from the germline V gene are PRHDT and FYEKMQ (reference sequence).

The chain links TRBV11-2 to TRBJ2-3; 8 nucleotides line up with TRBD2. Germline loops: CDR1 SGHAT, CDR2 FQNNGV. V was pared by 5 bases and J by 5 bases, with 15 bases of the junction left unmatched. The CDR3 is 17 amino acids. The CDR3: CASSPRFPGGPEDTQYF. CDR3 sequence (DNA): TGTGCCAGCAGCCCGCGGTTTCCGGGAGGGCCGGAAGATACGCAGTATTTT.

V and J are TRBV7-3 and TRBJ2-1; D is perhaps TRBD2 (6 bases). V gave up 5 bases and J gave up 8 bases, with 22 bases separating them. Germline CDR1 reads SGHTA; CDR2 reads FQGTGA. The CDR3 is 16 amino acids. This CDR3 reads CASSPLPWRALDEQFF. The DNA for the CDR3 is TGTGCCAGCAGCCCCCTCCCCTGGAGGGCCCTAGATGAGCAGTTCTTC.